The rows below give T cell receptor beta chains drawn from one sample of a study of regulatory T cells in long-lasting Graves disease. Each CDR3 protein gets one entry after TCRdb re-called the multiplex PCR reads with MiXCR. The sample lists about 400,000 distinct CDR3 sequences; around 21% were seen once. The sample consisted of peripheral blood mononuclear cells (PBMCs), taken when the disease was refractory, from a patient treated with antithyroid drugs. The receptors here all came from a female donor with Graves disease. The CDR3 runs from the conserved cysteine through the conserved F or W. D genes are given only for firm matches. Clone size is given for some rows only: seen once, a few or many times, or a class if the clone is expanded.

d_call	clone_size	v_call	j_call	cdr3_aa	cdr3_nt
.	.	TRBV20-1	TRBJ1-1	CSARTVPNTEAFF	TGCAGTGCAAGAACCGTTCCGAACACTGAAGCTTTCTTT
.	many	TRBV20-1	TRBJ2-4	CSVMSAKNIQYF	TGCAGTGTTATGTCAGCCAAAAACATTCAGTACTTC
.	many	TRBV11-2	TRBJ2-7	CASRTLRDTSYEQYF	TGTGCCAGCAGAACACTCCGGGACACTTCCTACGAGCAGTACTTC
.	many	TRBV30	TRBJ2-5	CAWSTTRTETQYF	TGTGCCTGGAGTACGACCAGAACCGAGACCCAGTACTTC
.	once	TRBV2	TRBJ2-7	CASRGDAYEQYF	TGTGCCAGCAGGGGGGACGCCTACGAGCAGTACTTC
.	many	TRBV3-1	TRBJ1-1	CASSQDINAEAFF	TGTGCCAGCAGTCAGGACATCAATGCTGAAGCTTTCTTT
TRBD2	many	TRBV2	TRBJ2-5	CASSESLAGPQETQYF	TGTGCCAGCAGTGAAAGCCTAGCGGGCCCCCAAGAGACCCAGTACTTC
.	.	TRBV9	TRBJ2-7	CASSVATRRF	TGTGCCAGCAGCGTAGCTACTAGACGCTTC
.	.	TRBV7-2	TRBJ2-2	CASSSTLGELFF	.
.	.	TRBV27	TRBJ2-7	CASSSFGESYEQYF	TGTGCCAGCAGCTCTTTCGGGGAGAGCTACGAGCAGTACTTC
.	few	TRBV5-1	TRBJ2-5	CASSLEWETQYF	TGCGCCAGCAGCTTGGAGTGGGAGACCCAGTACTTC
.	.	TRBV6-5	TRBJ2-7	CASSYRPEYYEQYF	TGTGCCAGCAGTTACAGGCCCGAATACTACGAGCAGTACTTC
.	few	TRBV6-1	TRBJ1-5	CASSEVGGKSQHF	TGTGCCAGCAGTGAAGTGGGGGGTAAGTCCCAGCATTTT
.	.	TRBV20-1	TRBJ2-7	CSARKGLEELYEQYF	TGCAGTGCTAGAAAGGGGTTAGAGGAGCTCTACGAGCAGTACTTC
TRBD2	.	TRBV7-3	TRBJ2-1	CASSPSGNSYNEQFF	TGTGCCAGCAGCCCGAGCGGGAACTCCTACAATGAGCAGTTCTTC
.	many	TRBV12-3/TRBV12-4	TRBJ2-7	CASSLFSDYEQYF	TGTGCCAGCAGTTTATTCTCTGACTACGAGCAGTACTTC
.	.	TRBV28	TRBJ2-3	CASSFGGTSETQYF	TGTGCCAGCAGTTTTGGTGGGACCTCAGAGACGCAGTATTTT
.	few	TRBV18	TRBJ2-7	CASSTPEQNYEQYF	TGTGCCAGCTCAACACCGGAACAAAACTACGAGCAGTACTTC
.	.	TRBV18	TRBJ1-2	CASSPPIGTRYGYTF	TGTGCCAGCTCACCACCGATTGGGACACGCTATGGCTACACCTTC
.	.	TRBV10-2	TRBJ1-5	CASSPQVSNQPQHF	TGCGCCAGCAGTCCCCAGGTTAGCAATCAGCCCCAGCATTTT
.	.	TRBV11-2	TRBJ2-7	CASSFPPPSYEQYF	TGTGCCAGCAGCTTCCCTCCCCCTTCCTACGAGCAGTACTTC
.	.	TRBV5-4	TRBJ2-5	CASSRPGVGEETQYF	TGTGCCAGCAGCCGACCGGGAGTCGGGGAAGAGACCCAGTACTTC
TRBD1	many	TRBV6-5	TRBJ1-1	CASSYSIKGATEAFF	TGTGCCAGCAGTTACTCCATCAAGGGGGCCACTGAAGCTTTCTTT
.	few	TRBV9	TRBJ2-7	CASSVLAVYEQYF	TGTGCCAGCAGCGTGCTGGCGGTTTACGAGCAGTACTTC
.	many	TRBV11-2	TRBJ1-1	CASSFQTMNTEAFF	TGTGCCAGCAGCTTTCAGACCATGAACACTGAAGCTTTCTTT
.	many	TRBV2	TRBJ1-1	CASSAYRFTTENTEAFF	TGTGCCAGCAGTGCATACAGGTTCACCACGGAGAACACTGAAGCTTTCTTT
.	.	TRBV5-1	TRBJ2-7	CASSPPVTLSEQYF	TGTGCCAGCAGCCCCCCGGTCACTTTGAGCGAGCAGTACTTC
TRBD1	.	TRBV27	TRBJ1-5	CASSPQGPSINQPQHF	TGTGCCAGCAGCCCACAGGGGCCCAGCATTAATCAGCCCCAGCATTTT
.	many	TRBV7-2	TRBJ1-4	CASSRIGEKLFF	TGTGCCAGCAGTCGAATAGGTGAAAAACTGTTTTTT
TRBD1	few	TRBV24-1	TRBJ2-5	CATSDSDRPETQYF	TGTGCCACCAGTGATTCGGACAGGCCGGAGACCCAGTACTTC
TRBD1	.	TRBV7-3	TRBJ2-1	CASSPGQGPYNEQFF	TGTGCCAGCAGCCCGGGACAGGGGCCCTACAATGAGCAGTTCTTC
.	many	TRBV6-5	TRBJ2-7	CASSSSYRRGPTYEQYF	TGTGCCAGCAGTTCTTCATATCGACGGGGACCGACCTACGAGCAGTACTTC
.	many	TRBV30	TRBJ1-4	CAWSVGLTTNEKLFF	TGTGCCTGGAGTGTCGGACTTACAACTAATGAAAAACTGTTTTTT
TRBD2	.	TRBV11-2	TRBJ2-3	CASSRGILAGVGGTDTQYF	TGTGCCAGCAGCCGAGGCATTCTAGCGGGGGTTGGTGGCACAGATACGCAGTATTTT
.	few	TRBV19	TRBJ1-2	CASSIARAGYGYTF	TGTGCCAGTAGTATAGCCAGGGCCGGCTATGGCTACACCTTC
.	few	TRBV7-9	TRBJ1-4	CASSLEGNNVLEKLFF	TGTGCCAGCAGCTTAGAAGGGAATAACGTATTGGAAAAACTGTTTTTT
.	few	TRBV2	TRBJ1-2	CASRQGSGYTF	TGTGCCAGCAGGCAGGGTTCGGGCTACACCTTC
.	.	TRBV28	TRBJ2-1	CASSFLRPTGTQIYNEQFF	TGTGCCAGCAGTTTTTTACGTCCGACCGGGACCCAAATATACAATGAGCAGTTCTTC
.	once	TRBV6-4	TRBJ2-7	CASSYSGSDSPYEQYF	TGTGCCAGCAGTTACTCGGGTTCTGACAGCCCCTACGAGCAGTACTTC
TRBD1	many	TRBV9	TRBJ1-1	CASSMGTGEAFF	TGTGCCAGCAGCATGGGGACAGGCGAAGCTTTCTTT
TRBD1	few	TRBV5-8	TRBJ1-5	CASNSGGHSNQPQHF	TGTGCCAGTAACTCAGGGGGCCATAGCAATCAGCCCCAGCATTTT
.	.	TRBV19	TRBJ1-1	CASTPIIRGRNTEAFF	TGTGCCAGTACCCCCATTATTAGGGGTCGGAACACTGAAGCTTTCTTT
.	.	TRBV7-3	TRBJ2-3	CASSPRGQTTDTQYF	TGTGCCAGCAGCCCCCGAGGGCAAACCACAGATACGCAGTATTTT
.	.	TRBV20-1	TRBJ1-1	CSARQGGLEAFF	TGCAGTGCTAGACAGGGAGGTCTTGAAGCTTTCTTT
.	.	TRBV19	TRBJ2-3	CASSMVQGGVGDTQYF	TGTGCCAGTAGTATGGTCCAGGGCGGAGTGGGAGATACGCAGTATTTT
.	few	TRBV7-9	TRBJ2-7	CASSSTTLREQYF	TGTGCCAGCAGCTCCACCACTTTGAGAGAGCAGTACTTC